These 20 T cell receptor beta chains originate from one sample sequenced in a study of blood T cell repertoires in COVID-19. The repertoire was sequenced with immunoSEQ multiplex PCR; TCRdb's copy has only in-frame clones and lacks some. The data hold over 200,000 clones, with around 89% observed a single time. The sequenced sample was PBMCs or T cells enriched from blood (not recorded which). The receptor source for this set is a middle-aged man who had recovered from COVID-19.

The chain has TRBV10-3 and TRBJ2-7, with D uncertain. Germline V CDR1 and CDR2: ENHRY, SYGVKD. The CDR3 has 14 amino acids. The V and J ends lost 4 bases and 0 bases respectively, with 10 bases between them. CDR3: CAISVNNLSYEQYF. The DNA of the CDR3 is TGTGCCATCAGTGTCAACAACCTCTCCTACGAGCAGTACTTC.

The rearrangement links TRBV27 to TRBJ2-3; 10 nucleotides agree with TRBD2. Germline trimming cut 4 bases from V and 2 bases from J; bases unmatched to any gene: 6. CDR1 and CDR2 from the germline V gene are MNHEY and SMNVEV (reference sequence). This CDR3 region has 16 residues. CDR3 protein: CASSWGTSELTDTQYF. CDR3 bases: TGTGCCAGCAGTTGGGGGACTAGCGAACTCACAGATACGCAGTATTTT.

In its sample, this clone was seen a few times. This chain's CDR3 is CASDGTARENYGYTF. Here the CDR3 DNA reads TGTGCCAGCGACGGAACAGCCCGAGAAAACTATGGCTACACCTTC. The chain couples TRBV6-6 to TRBJ1-2; the D is unclear. The CDR3 is made up of 15 amino acids. The V end was cut by 8 bases, the J end by 2 bases, with 18 bases between. The germline gives CDR1 MNHNY, CDR2 SVGAGI (reference sequence).

About this clone itself: This specimen includes other DNA sequences encoding the same CDR3. The chain has TRBV7-3 and TRBJ2-1; 10 bases line up with TRBD2. With V trimmed by 5 bases and J by 7 bases, 8 bases remained unmatched. This CDR3 has 15 residues. Per germline, CDR1 SGHTA and CDR2 FQGTGA. For the CDR3, the DNA is TGTGCCAGCAGCCCAATAGCGGGGGGTTTGAATGAGCAGTTCTTC. It encodes CASSPIAGGLNEQFF.

The chain recombines TRBV28 with TRBJ1-1; the D is unclear. The ends were cut back, 2 bases at V and 5 bases at J, with 9 bases in the middle. The CDR3 totals 13 residues. Germline CDR1 MDHEN, CDR2 SYDVKM. The CDR3 DNA is TGTGCCAGCAGTTTAAACGGGTTGACTGAAGCTTTCTTT. Protein product: CASSLNGLTEAFF.

The chain combines TRBV5-1 with TRBJ2-7; 8 nucleotides align to TRBD1. Looked up from germline, CDR1 is SGHRS and CDR2 is YFSETQ. The length of the CDR3 is 13 residues. J lost 5 bases, V lost 6 bases, and 7 bases had no gene match. The CDR3 region has the DNA TGCGCCAGCAATTCAGGGGGCGCAGACGAGCAGTACTTC. Translated: CASNSGGADEQYF.

The J gene is TRBJ2-6, the V gene TRBV12-3 or TRBV12-4; no clear D gene. This CDR3 comprises 13 residues. The V end was cut by 5 bases, the J end by 2 bases, with 4 bases between. For the CDR3, the DNA is TGTGCCAGCAGTCAGACTGGGGCCAACGTCCTGACTTTC. It is translated as CASSQTGANVLTF.

The chain recombines TRBV2 with TRBJ1-4, with D maybe TRBD1 (5 bases). Trimming removed 3 bases at V and 0 bases at J, with 11 bases between. CDR3 length equals 16 residues. Germline values: CDR1 SNHLY, CDR2 FYNNEI. This CDR3 is CASSDLGLATNEKLFF. As DNA, the CDR3 is TGTGCCAGCAGTGATTTGGGGCTTGCAACTAATGAAAAACTGTTTTTT.

CDR3 sequence: CASSGAGESYNEQFF. CDR3 bases: TGCGCCAGCAGCGGGGCGGGGGAGTCCTACAATGAGCAGTTCTTC. This sequence joins TRBV5-1 and TRBJ2-1; 7 bases are a match to TRBD2. Germline values: CDR1 SGHRS, CDR2 YFSETQ. The CDR3 is made up of 15 amino acids. The J segment lost 1 base and the V segment lost 4 bases, leaving 5 bases of the junction unmatched.

This sequence joins TRBV5-8 and TRBJ2-7; 8 bases agree with TRBD1. The germline CDR1 and CDR2 sequences are SGHTS and YDEGEE. V trimming: 4 bases; J trimming: 4 bases; junction bases outside the gene matches: 7. This CDR3 contains 14 residues. The CDR3: CASSIWTGTYEQYF. The CDR3, as DNA: TGTGCCAGCAGCATATGGACAGGGACTTACGAGCAGTACTTC.

The genes are TRBV7-8 and TRBJ2-7; D is unclear. Germline V CDR1 and CDR2: SGHVS, FQNEAQ. This CDR3 is built from 13 residues. Trimming cost V 1 base and J 2 bases, with 6 bases left between them. This chain's CDR3 is CASSLGATYEQYF. DNA for the CDR3: TGTGCCAGCAGCTTAGGGGCTACCTACGAGCAGTACTTC. Together with reference TRBV7-8 and TRBJ2-7, the CDR3 gives the full variable domain: GAGVSQSPRYKVAKRGQDVALRCDPISGHVSLFWYQQALGQGPEFLTYFQNEAQLDKSGLPSDRFFAERPEGSVSTLKIQRTQQEDSAVYLCASSLGATYEQYFGPGTRLTVT.

The chain recombines TRBV27 with TRBJ2-3; D remains unclear. Per germline, CDR1 MNHEY and CDR2 SMNVEV (reference sequence). V was pared by 4 bases and J by 5 bases, with 22 bases between. The length of the CDR3 is 17 residues. CDR3 sequence (DNA): TGTGCCAGCAGTTCCCGCCGCGGAGCCGTGCCCGGAGATACGCAGTATTTT. As protein: CASSSRRGAVPGDTQYF.

V gene TRBV29-1 combines with J gene TRBJ2-7, with a possible D match to TRBD1 (5 bases). Germline CDR1 reads SQVTM; CDR2 reads ANQGSEA. Deletions cut 7 bases from V and 5 bases from J, with 12 bases between. The CDR3 totals 11 residues. In DNA form, the CDR3 reads TGCAGCGCGGCGGCCAGGGACGAGCAGTACTTC. Amino acids: CSAAARDEQYF.

This clone was seen once. This rearrangement joins TRBV5-6 to TRBJ1-2; a possible D gene is TRBD1 (6 bases). V lost 4 bases and J lost 2, with 12 bases in between. CDR1 is SGHDT and CDR2 is YYEEEE in the germline V gene. The CDR3 covers 14 residues. The CDR3 region is CASSVPRGNYGYTF. CDR3 DNA sequence: TGTGCCAGCAGCGTTCCGAGGGGGAACTATGGCTACACCTTC.

This chain joins TRBV9 and TRBJ1-6; TRBD1 aligns across 10 bases. V lost 4 bases and J lost 8; bases outside the gene matches: 6. Per the germline V gene, CDR1 is SGDLS and CDR2 is YYNGEE. CDR3 size: 15 residues. CDR3 region: CASSTGQGVDSPLHF. The DNA for the CDR3 is TGTGCCAGCAGCACCGGACAGGGGGTCGATTCACCCCTCCACTTT.

The V gene is TRBV7-9, the J gene TRBJ1-1; 8 bases map to TRBD1. CDR3 size: 15 residues. Per germline, CDR1 SEHNR and CDR2 FQNEAQ (reference sequence). V was pared by 5 bases and J by 2 bases, with 7 bases of the junction left unmatched. CDR3 sequence: CASSPPGQANTEAFF. The CDR3 DNA follows: TGTGCCAGCAGCCCGCCGGGACAGGCTAACACTGAAGCTTTCTTT.

This clone was counted only a few times. The rearrangement joins TRBV5-4 to TRBJ1-1; possibly TRBD1 for D (5 bases). The length of the CDR3 is 17 residues. V lost 4 bases, J lost 2 bases, and 21 bases lay in between. From germline, CDR1 is SGHNT and CDR2 YYREEE (reference sequence). CDR3 protein: CASSEWGGFLLNTEAFF. CDR3 in DNA: TGTGCCAGCAGCGAATGGGGGGGATTTCTCTTAAACACTGAAGCTTTCTTT.

The chain employs TRBV3-1 (or the pseudogene TRBV3-2) and TRBJ2-1; the match to TRBD2 covers 10 bases. Germline V gene lookup returns CDR1 LGHDT and CDR2 YNNKEL (reference sequence). The J segment lost 10 bases and the V segment lost 0 bases, leaving 9 bases of the junction unmatched. This CDR3 contains 16 residues. Here the CDR3 DNA reads TGTGCCAGCAGCCAAGATCTAAGCGGGGGGGCTTGGGAGCAGTTCTTC. It yields the protein CASSQDLSGGAWEQFF.

This clone was seen just once. CDR3: CATSVGRSVQQYF. The CDR3 nucleotides are TGTGCCACCAGCGTCGGGAGGTCCGTCCAGCAGTACTTC. V is TRBV15 and J is TRBJ2-7; TRBD2 matches 7 bases. This CDR3 has 13 residues. Germline loops: CDR1 LNHNV, CDR2 YYDKDF (reference sequence). The V segment lost 5 bases and the J segment 8 bases; nucleotides outside the gene matches: 9.

The chain couples TRBV5-6 to TRBJ2-2, with D uncertain. The germline V and J ends were trimmed by 0 bases and 1 base, with 7 bases remaining between them. Germline V gives CDR1 SGHDT, CDR2 YYEEEE. This CDR3 has 15 residues. CDR3: CASSLGSLNTGELFF. The CDR3, as DNA: TGTGCCAGCAGCTTGGGTAGCCTGAACACCGGGGAGCTGTTTTTT.